One sample yielded the 17 T cell receptor beta chains listed below, sequenced in a study of blood T cells in healthy people across ages. A second PCR, run for roughly 7 to 12 cycles, used a sample-barcoded 5' primer plus a J-beta primer mix. TCRdb analysed the 5' RACE reads with MiXCR anew, one entry per CDR3 protein. There are about 690,000 distinct CDR3 sequences in the sample; approximately 40% occur only once, and about 30% lies in the top ten. Sequenced: blood. The receptors shown here come from a man older than 75 in good health.

There are a few counts of this clonotype. The V gene is TRBV3-1, the J gene TRBJ2-1; D is possibly TRBD2 (7 bases). This CDR3 has 15 amino acids. Trimming took off 3 bases at V and 4 bases at J, with 13 bases between the two ends. Per the germline V gene, CDR1 is LGHDT and CDR2 is YNNKEL (reference sequence). The CDR3 spells CASSQAGANYNEQFF. The DNA for the CDR3 is TGTGCCAGCAGCCAGGCGGGGGCCAATTACAATGAGCAGTTCTTC.

The chain links TRBV5-8 to TRBJ2-5; D is tentatively TRBD1 or TRBD2 (5 bases each). V lost 4 bases to trimming and J lost 0 bases, with 13 bases between them. This CDR3 is built from 15 residues. The germline V gene encodes CDR1 SGHTS and CDR2 YDEGEE. CDR3 residues: CASSARDRDQETQYF. The CDR3 DNA follows: TGTGCCAGCAGCGCAAGGGACCGAGACCAAGAGACCCAGTACTTC.

The chain joins TRBV5-1 to TRBJ2-7, with unresolved D. This CDR3 contains 13 residues. The germline gives CDR1 SGHRS, CDR2 YFSETQ. The V gene lost 0 bases and the J gene lost 7 bases, with 11 bases spanning the gap. CDR3 region: CASSLEGLSEQYF. CDR3 DNA: TGCGCCAGCAGCTTGGAGGGCCTAAGTGAGCAGTACTTC.

The rearrangement uses TRBV20-1 and TRBJ2-3; D is ambiguous. Trimming pared 6 bases from V and 6 bases from J, leaving 16 bases between. Germline V gives CDR1 DFQATT, CDR2 SNEGSKA (reference sequence). The CDR3 has 13 amino acids. CDR3 coding DNA: TGCAGTGCCGGCAATGGCGGCCCCGATACGCAGTATTTT. This translates into CSAGNGGPDTQYF.

This chain connects TRBV14 to TRBJ2-5; D is unclear. CDR3 length: 14 amino acids. The germline V and J ends were trimmed by 2 bases and 1 base, with 8 bases remaining between them. CDR1 and CDR2 (germline): SGHDN, FVKESK. CDR3 sequence: CASSQPMGQETQYF. In DNA form, the CDR3 reads TGTGCCAGCAGCCAACCCATGGGCCAAGAGACCCAGTACTTC.

Points on this clonotype: Being one base from a much bigger clone, this may be a read error. The chain couples TRBV7-2 to TRBJ2-3, with TRBD2 identical over 7 bases. V was clipped by 8 bases and J by 1 base; unmatched bases: 12. The CDR3 contains 16 residues. Germline assignment: CDR1 SGHTA and CDR2 FQGNSA. In nucleotides, the CDR3 is TGTGCCAGCGGCTCCCCCCTAGGGAGGGGCACAGATACGCAGTATTTT. Translation: CASGSPLGRGTDTQYF.

This clonotype was counted ten times or more. The V and J genes are TRBV7-2 and TRBJ2-3, with a tentative D call TRBD1 (6 bases). V lost 0 bases to trimming and J lost 3 bases, with 10 bases between them. Germline loops: CDR1 SGHTA, CDR2 FQGNSA. This CDR3 spans 15 amino acids. In DNA, the CDR3 is TGTGCCAGCAGCTTAGCCAGGGGTAGTACAGATACGCAGTATTTT. Its translation is CASSLARGSTDTQYF. Full variable domain (outside the CDR3, taken from reference TRBV7-2 and TRBJ2-3): GAGVSQSPSNKVTEKGKDVELRCDPISGHTALYWYRQSLGQGLEFLIYFQGNSAPDKSGLPSDRFSAERTGGSVSTLTIQRTQQEDSAVYLCASSLARGSTDTQYFGPGTRLTVL.

On this clonotype itself: This may come from a read error, since a much larger clone is one base off. The chain has TRBV29-1 and TRBJ2-1; D remains ambiguous. The CDR3 has 15 amino acids. The germline gives CDR1 SQVTM, CDR2 ANQGSEA. V lost 2 bases and J 7 bases, leaving 18 bases between the germline ends. The CDR3 DNA is TGCAGCGTTGAACATGGCAGGCCCCCTAATAATGAGCAGTTCTTC. Protein product: CSVEHGRPPNNEQFF.

Only a few counts were recorded for this clonotype. This chain links TRBV20-1 with TRBJ1-4, with 10 nucleotides matching TRBD1. Germline values: CDR1 DFQATT, CDR2 SNEGSKA (reference sequence). The CDR3 length is 15 residues. J was trimmed by 8 bases and V by 0 bases; bases with no gene match: 6. The DNA of the CDR3 is TGCAGTGCTAGAGAGACCGGGACAGGGGCAGAAAAACTGTTTTTT. The encoded protein is CSARETGTGAEKLFF.

The rearrangement links TRBV20-1 to TRBJ2-5; 9 bases are shared with TRBD2. The CDR3 is 15 amino acids. In germline, CDR1 is DFQATT, CDR2 SNEGSKA (reference sequence). The V segment lost 4 bases and the J segment 1 base; nucleotides outside the gene matches: 7. This chain's CDR3 is CSAMTERGAQETQYF. The DNA for the CDR3 is TGCAGTGCTATGACCGAGCGGGGGGCCCAAGAGACCCAGTACTTC.

Many counts were recorded for this clonotype. V is TRBV12-3 or TRBV12-4 and J is TRBJ2-3; D unclear. The V gene lost 1 base and the J gene lost 0 bases, with 11 bases spanning the gap. The CDR3 sequence is 16 residues long. The CDR3 protein is CASSLVTAASTDTQYF. As DNA, the CDR3 is TGTGCCAGCAGTTTAGTAACGGCAGCCAGCACAGATACGCAGTATTTT.

This clonotype was seen a few times. The genes are TRBV4-2 and TRBJ2-1; 11 bases are shared with TRBD2. Germline V lookup: CDR1 LGHNA, CDR2 YNFKEQ. V dropped 3 bases and J dropped 0; count of bases not matched to a gene: 4. The CDR3 loop spans 17 amino acids. As DNA, the CDR3 is TGTGCCAGCAGCCATCCCCTAGCGGGAGGCTCCTACAATGAGCAGTTCTTC. It translates to CASSHPLAGGSYNEQFF.

This clonotype was seen only a few times. The CDR3 DNA reads as TGTGCCAGCAGCCTACAAGGACAGGGAATCGGCGAGCAGTACTTC. The encoded protein is CASSLQGQGIGEQYF. V gene TRBV7-3 combines with J gene TRBJ2-7, with 8 bases that match TRBD1. The germline V gene encodes CDR1 SGHTA and CDR2 FQGTGA. This CDR3 spans 15 amino acids. V was clipped by 5 bases and J by 6 bases; unmatched bases: 12.

The gene calls are TRBV20-1 and TRBJ2-1, with TRBD2 identical over 9 bases. The CDR3 has 14 amino acids. In germline, CDR1 is DFQATT, CDR2 SNEGSKA (reference sequence). Trimming at V came to 6 bases and at J to 8 bases, leaving 11 bases not matched to a gene. The CDR3 region is CSAPPSGNWDEQFF. Written as DNA, the CDR3 is TGCAGTGCACCTCCTAGCGGGAATTGGGATGAGCAGTTCTTC.

On this clonotype itself: This may arise from a read error, as a much more abundant clone is one base away. The V and J genes are TRBV3-1 and TRBJ2-3; 7 positions match TRBD2. This CDR3 spans 18 amino acids. Germline lookup yields CDR1 LGHDT and CDR2 YNNKEL (reference sequence). The CDR3 here is CANSQANPTSYGADTQYF. In DNA, the CDR3 is TGTGCCAACAGCCAAGCCAACCCGACTAGCTACGGCGCAGATACGCAGTATTTT.

The chain uses TRBV20-1 and TRBJ2-3; TRBD1 might be the D (5 bases). V gave up 0 bases and J gave up 4 bases, with 14 bases separating them. The CDR3 runs to 15 residues. Germline loops: CDR1 DFQATT, CDR2 SNEGSKA (reference sequence). The CDR3 nucleotides read TGCAGTGCTAGAGACTTGGGGCGTGAAGCAGATACGCAGTATTTT. Translated: CSARDLGREADTQYF.

Only a few counts were recorded for this clonotype. V gene TRBV6-2 or TRBV6-3 combines with J gene TRBJ2-3, with D perhaps matching TRBD1 (6 bases). Germline V gives CDR1 MNHEY, CDR2 SVGEGT. The V and J ends lost 7 bases and 1 base respectively, with 15 bases between them. This CDR3 has 15 residues. The DNA for the CDR3 is TGTGCCAGCACTCCCTCAGGGGTTGGCACAGATACGCAGTATTTT. Translated: CASTPSGVGTDTQYF.